One and the same sample provided the 3 T cell receptor beta chains below, sequenced in a study of blood T cell repertoires in COVID-19. Some clones are missing from TCRdb's copy, which holds only in-frame ones; the method was immunoSEQ multiplex PCR. The table lists about 65,000 clones, 81% of them singletons. Sequences were obtained from peripheral blood. The receptors were sampled from an elderly man with acute or convalescent COVID-19.

V gene TRBV6-5 combines with J gene TRBJ1-6, with 7 bases identical to TRBD1. Trimming cost V 6 bases and J 6 bases; bases outside gene matches: 5. This CDR3 spans 14 amino acids. The germline V gene encodes CDR1 MNHEY and CDR2 SVGAGI. As DNA, the CDR3 is TGTGCCAGCAGCGACAGGGTGCGTAATTCACCCCTCCACTTT. Its protein product is CASSDRVRNSPLHF.

Written as DNA, the CDR3 is TGTGCCAGCAGTGCTCAGTCCTACGAGCAGTACTTC. Its translation is CASSAQSYEQYF. This rearrangement joins TRBV2 to TRBJ2-7; no definite D call. This CDR3 has 12 amino acids. CDR1 SNHLY and CDR2 FYNNEI come from the germline V gene. Trimming removed 4 bases at V and 1 base at J, with 5 bases between. Combining the CDR3 with reference TRBV2 and TRBJ2-7 gives the whole variable domain EPEVTQTPSHQVTQMGQEVILRCVPISNHLYFYWYRQILGQKVEFLVSFYNNEISEKSEIFDDQFSVERPDGSNFTLKIRSTKLEDSAMYFCASSAQSYEQYFGPGTRLTVT.

This clone turned up a few times. This rearrangement joins TRBV10-2 to TRBJ1-5; 9 nucleotides line up with TRBD1. Losses at the gene ends were 6 bases for V and 1 base for J; bases not matched to a gene: 1. The CDR3 extends over 14 amino acids. Germline-derived CDR1 and CDR2 are WSHSY and SAAADI. The CDR3 DNA follows: TGCGCCAGCAGGACAGGGGGAAGCAATCAGCCCCAGCATTTT. It translates to CASRTGGSNQPQHF.